These 13 T cell receptor beta chains share one sample of origin, sequenced in a study of long-term antiretroviral therapy in people with HIV (dated by TCRdb to the early 2020s). Sequencing of the TRB variable region was done with the immunoSEQ hsTCRB v3.0 assay at survey level resolution. The table comes from immuneACCESS by way of TCRdb, which keeps in-frame sequences with V and J called. Part of the clones is missing from these tables; in studies checked, under half for an unresolved V gene and the rest for unknown reasons. For this sample the table gives around 30,000 clones, of which about 93% were detected only once. In total, the top ten clones hold approximately 10% of the sample. The material sequenced was unsorted PBMCs, taken 6.2 years after starting antiretroviral therapy. The origin of the receptors is a man aged 35 to 55 with HIV.

The CDR3 spells CASSEVWTTGNEQFF. For the CDR3, the DNA is TGTGCCAGCAGTGAAGTATGGACTACGGGGAATGAGCAGTTCTTC. The V and J genes are TRBV6-1 and TRBJ2-1, with a weak D call TRBD2 (6 bases). The CDR3 spans 15 residues. Germline loops: CDR1 MNHNS, CDR2 SASEGT. The ends were cut back, 1 base at V and 7 bases at J, with 14 bases in the middle.

This clone was found once. J is TRBJ1-1 and V is TRBV10-2, with 11 bases aligning to TRBD1. V shed 10 bases, J shed 11 bases, and the junction held 12 bases outside the gene matches. The CDR3 is made up of 13 amino acids. The germline V gene encodes CDR1 WSHSY and CDR2 SAAADI. This CDR3 reads CATWDRGTPRAFF. CDR3 in DNA: TGCGCCACCTGGGACAGGGGGACGCCGAGGGCTTTCTTT.

This rearrangement joins TRBV7-6 to TRBJ2-5; 8 bases are shared with TRBD1. The V segment lost 5 bases and the J segment 5 bases; nucleotides outside the gene matches: 10. Germline V CDR1 and CDR2: SGHVS, FNYEAQ. This CDR3 contains 15 residues. The CDR3 protein is CASSIGTGGGETQYF. In DNA, the CDR3 is TGTGCCAGCAGCATAGGGACAGGCGGCGGGGAGACCCAGTACTTC.

This clone was recorded only once. This chain links TRBV21-1 with TRBJ2-7; the D call TRBD2 from the table was never checked on the DNA. TRBV21-1 is noted as a pseudogene. The CDR3 contains 16 residues. The CDR3 protein is CASTSAPGGDSYEQYF. The CDR3 DNA reads as TGTGCCAGCACTAGCGCCCCTGGGGGGGACTCCTACGAGCAGTACTTC.

This rearrangement joins TRBV6-5 to TRBJ1-2; TRBD1 might be the D (5 bases). Trimming cost V 6 bases and J 7 bases, with 21 bases left between them. The CDR3 has 15 residues. Germline V gives CDR1 MNHEY, CDR2 SVGAGI. CDR3 nucleotides: TGTGCCAGCAGATCCTTGGGAGACAGCGGTAGTGGCTACACCTTC. This encodes CASRSLGDSGSGYTF.

J is TRBJ2-7 and V is TRBV6-5; maybe TRBD2 (6 bases). The CDR3 runs to 15 residues. Germline V CDR1 and CDR2: MNHEY, SVGAGI. V lost 5 bases and J lost 2, with 16 bases in between. This CDR3 is CASSPGTPPPYEQYF. CDR3 coding DNA: TGTGCCAGCAGTCCCGGGACTCCACCCCCCTACGAGCAGTACTTC.

This chain uses TRBV7-9 with TRBJ1-2; 9 nucleotides match TRBD1. Germline-derived CDR1 and CDR2 are SEHNR and FQNEAQ (reference sequence). The V gene end was trimmed by 5 bases and the J gene end by 3 bases; junction bases not matched to a gene: 7. The CDR3 loop spans 15 amino acids. CDR3 nucleotides: TGTGCCAGCAGCCTCTGGGACAGGGAGGACTATGGCTACACCTTC. This translates into CASSLWDREDYGYTF.

This chain joins TRBV7-6 and TRBJ2-5; no clear D. CDR1 SGHVS and CDR2 FNYEAQ come from the germline V gene. V gave up 3 bases and J gave up 5 bases, with 10 bases separating them. There are 13 residues in the CDR3. CDR3 in DNA: TGTGCCAGCAGCTTGGGTCTGACGGAGACCCAGTACTTC. It encodes CASSLGLTETQYF.

In its sample, this clone was seen once. The junction shows a germline mismatch at one end, possibly a read error. This chain connects TRBV15 to TRBJ2-7; D is unresolved. There are 12 residues in the CDR3. Germline V gene data show CDR1 as LNHNV and CDR2 as YYDKDF (reference sequence). In DNA form, the CDR3 reads TGTGCCACCAGCGGAGAGAACTACGAGCAGTACTTC. Encoded protein: CATSGENYEQYF.

This chain joins TRBV12-5 and TRBJ1-2; D is possibly TRBD1 (5 bases). V lost 3 bases, J lost 6 bases, and 11 bases lay in between. Germline V CDR1 and CDR2: LGHNT, FRNRAP. The CDR3 contains 13 residues. CDR3 sequence (DNA): TGTGCTAGTGGTTTTGGCGGGGGGGATGGCTACACCTTC. Residues: CASGFGGGDGYTF. The variable domain in full, with the rest retrieved from reference TRBV12-5 and TRBJ1-2, is DARVTQTPRHKVTEMGQEVTMRCQPILGHNTVFWYRQTMMQGLELLAYFRNRAPLDDSGMPKDRFSAEMPDATLATLKIQPSEPRDSAVYFCASGFGGGDGYTFGSGTRLTVV.

There are a few counts of this clone. Other DNA sequences in the same sample also yield this CDR3. V and J are TRBV28 and TRBJ2-7; TRBD2 is a possible D gene (6 bases). The CDR3 length is 15 residues. Per germline, CDR1 MDHEN and CDR2 SYDVKM. V was shortened by 3 bases and J by 4 bases, with 16 bases between the two germline ends. CDR3: CASSLYGGARYEQYF. The CDR3 bases are TGTGCCAGCAGTTTGTACGGGGGAGCTCGGTACGAGCAGTACTTC.

The chain couples TRBV5-1 to TRBJ2-1; 10 bases agree with TRBD2. From germline, CDR1 is SGHRS and CDR2 YFSETQ. CDR3 length: 17 residues. Germline trimming cut 0 bases from V and 9 bases from J; bases unmatched to any gene: 12. The chain's CDR3 is CASSLVGLAGVSGEQFF. In nucleotides, the CDR3 is TGCGCCAGCAGCTTGGTCGGGCTAGCGGGGGTTTCGGGTGAGCAGTTCTTC.

This sequence joins TRBV27 and TRBJ2-1; 8 bases are shared with TRBD2. Germline lookup yields CDR1 MNHEY and CDR2 SMNVEV (reference sequence). After removal of 7 bases from V and 0 bases from J, the junction contained 5 bases not matched to a gene. The CDR3 is 15 amino acids. The CDR3 DNA is TGTGCCAGCACACGGGGGGGCAGCTCCTACAATGAGCAGTTCTTC. As protein: CASTRGGSSYNEQFF.